This TCR beta chain emerged from a study of blood T cells in healthy people across ages. Study details: The capture of about one barcoded beta molecule per two T cells was achieved by template switching.

The CDR3 extends over 14 amino acids. V lost 7 bases to trimming and J lost 6 bases; unmatched junction nucleotides: 4. Healthy Russian Caucasian donors spanned ages about 6 to 100 years. Every sample gave at least 5.5 micrograms of total RNA when it was extracted. Together with a sample-barcoded 5' primer, a J-beta primer mix was included in a second PCR lasting about 6 to 11 cycles. Each cDNA molecule was tagged by a template-switch adaptor with 12 random nucleotides. Via MiXCR, TCRdb re-called the 5' RACE reads, giving one row per CDR3 protein. The table lists roughly 830,000 distinct CDR3 sequences, approximately 67% of them singletons.

The origin of this receptor is a man aged 25-45 years in good health. The sequenced sample consisted of blood. The genes are TRBV12-3 or TRBV12-4 and TRBJ2-1; 12 positions match TRBD2. The CDR3 sequence: CASTPSGGANEQFF. For the CDR3, the DNA is TGTGCCAGCACCCCTAGCGGGGGGGCCAATGAGCAGTTCTTC.